The next 12 T cell receptor beta chains were all read from a single sample in a study of T cell responses to AZD1222 COVID-19 vaccine. Libraries were prepared by immunoSEQ multiplex PCR; TCRdb keeps only in-frame clonotypes and omits some of them. The sample lists roughly 140,000 clones, about 81% occurring once. This sample comprised peripheral blood, obtained on day 0 of MenACWY control vaccination. These receptors were taken from an adult in good health.

The V gene is TRBV29-1, the J gene TRBJ1-2; D perhaps matches TRBD1 (6 bases). CDR3 length: 14 residues. Germline V gives CDR1 SQVTM, CDR2 ANQGSEA. Deletions cut 4 bases from V and 4 bases from J, with 16 bases between. The DNA for the CDR3 is TGCAGCGTTGGCCCCACAGGGACGGGCTATGGCTACACCTTC. This gives the protein CSVGPTGTGYGYTF.

The J gene is TRBJ1-2, the V gene TRBV2; a weak D match, TRBD1 (6 bases). Per the germline V gene, CDR1 is SNHLY and CDR2 is FYNNEI. The ends were cut back, 1 base at V and 4 bases at J, with 13 bases in the middle. The CDR3 length is 15 residues. The CDR3 spells CASSEVPGDVYGYTF. CDR3 nucleotide sequence: TGTGCCAGCAGTGAAGTCCCAGGGGACGTCTATGGCTACACCTTC.

V and J are TRBV18 and TRBJ2-2; D is uncertain. CDR1 is KGHSH, CDR2 LQKENI, per germline. The CDR3 covers 19 residues. Trimming shortened V by 0 bases and J by 5 bases, and 22 bases separated the two germline ends. The CDR3 DNA follows: TGTGCCAGCTCACCACCTTCGGCTTCTTTGTCTCCAAGTACCGGGGAGCTGTTTTTT. It is translated as CASSPPSASLSPSTGELFF.

This chain connects TRBV5-6 to TRBJ1-2; D is uncertain. Trimming cost V 4 bases and J 8 bases, with 18 bases left between them. The V gene's germline CDR1 is SGHDT and CDR2 YYEEEE. The CDR3 consists of 14 residues. CDR3 nucleotides: TGTGCCAGCAGCCCACCAACCCGCCTGAAGGGCTACACCTTC. This codes for CASSPPTRLKGYTF.

This rearrangement joins TRBV29-1 to TRBJ1-2; 8 bases align to TRBD1. The germline CDR1 and CDR2 sequences are SQVTM and ANQGSEA. The CDR3 consists of 14 residues. V shed 3 bases, J shed 4 bases, and the junction held 7 bases outside the gene matches. CDR3 nucleotide sequence: TGCAGCGTTGATGGACAGGGAGGGCTCTATGGCTACACCTTC. It translates to CSVDGQGGLYGYTF.

A single count supports this clone. The chain is built from TRBV28 and TRBJ1-1, with 7 positions matching TRBD1. Germline CDR1 and CDR2: MDHEN and SYDVKM. This CDR3 region has 14 residues. Trimming at V came to 3 bases and at J to 4 bases, leaving 5 bases not matched to a gene. The CDR3 DNA sequence: TGTGCCAGCAGTTTTAGGGGGCCTAGCACTGAAGCTTTCTTT. This gives the protein CASSFRGPSTEAFF.

This clone was recorded a few times. The V call is TRBV14, the J call TRBJ2-3; D remains unclear. The CDR3 spans 13 residues. Trimming removed 1 base at V and 2 bases at J, with 4 bases between. CDR1 and CDR2 (germline): SGHDN, FVKESK. The CDR3 protein is CASSQGFTDTQYF. CDR3 in DNA: TGTGCCAGCAGCCAAGGATTCACAGATACGCAGTATTTT.

The chain combines TRBV5-8 with TRBJ1-1; tentative D call: TRBD1 (6 bases). This CDR3 has 16 residues. Trimming took off 0 bases at V and 5 bases at J, with 17 bases between the two ends. CDR1 is SGHTS, CDR2 YDEGEE, per germline. The CDR3 loop is CASSLALTGRETEAFF. CDR3 sequence (DNA): TGTGCCAGCAGCTTGGCCCTTACAGGGAGAGAGACTGAAGCTTTCTTT.

The chain employs TRBV6-5 and TRBJ1-6; the D gene is possibly TRBD1 (6 bases). The CDR3 totals 15 residues. V dropped 0 bases and J dropped 5 bases, with 8 bases sitting between them. Germline V gene data show CDR1 as MNHEY and CDR2 as SVGAGI. CDR3 in amino acids: CASSYSRQDNSPLHF. CDR3 coding DNA: TGTGCCAGCAGTTACTCTCGACAGGATAATTCACCCCTCCACTTT.

V usage is TRBV10-2 and J usage is TRBJ2-5; 10 nucleotides align to TRBD2. V dropped 3 bases and J dropped 2; count of bases not matched to a gene: 3. The CDR3 consists of 15 residues. In germline, CDR1 is WSHSY, CDR2 SAAADI. The CDR3 DNA follows: TGCGCCAGCAGTGAACAGCGGGGGGGACAAGAGACCCAGTACTTC. Its protein is CASSEQRGGQETQYF.

J is TRBJ2-7 and V is TRBV2, with D perhaps TRBD1 (6 bases). V was trimmed by 3 bases and J by 6 bases, leaving 15 bases between them. Germline CDR1 SNHLY, CDR2 FYNNEI. This CDR3 is built from 14 residues. CDR3 sequence (DNA): TGTGCCAGCAGTGATAGGGGGATAGGTGGCGAGCAGTACTTC. Protein: CASSDRGIGGEQYF. Supplemented by reference TRBV2 and TRBJ2-7, the full variable domain reads EPEVTQTPSHQVTQMGQEVILRCVPISNHLYFYWYRQILGQKVEFLVSFYNNEISEKSEIFDDQFSVERPDGSNFTLKIRSTKLEDSAMYFCASSDRGIGGEQYFGPGTRLTVT.

There are a few counts of this clone. The chain joins TRBV5-1 to TRBJ1-2; D perhaps matches TRBD1 (6 bases). This CDR3 is 14 amino acids long. Trimming shortened V by 4 bases and J by 1 base, and 11 bases separated the two germline ends. Germline V gene lookup returns CDR1 SGHRS and CDR2 YFSETQ. CDR3 protein: CASSPYRDNYGYTF. CDR3 nucleotide sequence: TGCGCCAGCAGCCCGTACAGGGATAACTATGGCTACACCTTC.